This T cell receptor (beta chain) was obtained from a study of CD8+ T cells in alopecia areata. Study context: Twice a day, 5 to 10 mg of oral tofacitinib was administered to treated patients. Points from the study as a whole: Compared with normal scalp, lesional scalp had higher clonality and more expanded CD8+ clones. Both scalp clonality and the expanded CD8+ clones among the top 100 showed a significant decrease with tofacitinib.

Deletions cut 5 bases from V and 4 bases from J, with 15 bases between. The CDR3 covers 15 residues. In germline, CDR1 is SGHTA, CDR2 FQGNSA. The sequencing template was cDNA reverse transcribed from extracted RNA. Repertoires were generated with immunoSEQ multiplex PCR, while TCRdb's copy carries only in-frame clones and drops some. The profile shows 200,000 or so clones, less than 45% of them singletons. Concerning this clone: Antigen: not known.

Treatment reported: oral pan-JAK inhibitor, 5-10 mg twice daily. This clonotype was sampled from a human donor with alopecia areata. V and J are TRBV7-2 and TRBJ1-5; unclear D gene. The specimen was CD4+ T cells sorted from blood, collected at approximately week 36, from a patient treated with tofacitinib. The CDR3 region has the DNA TGTGCCAGCAGCCCTTGGCGGACTGCGAATCAGCCCCAGCATTTT. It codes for CASSPWRTANQPQHF.